These 5 T cell receptor beta chains share one sample of origin, sequenced in a study of blood T cell repertoires in COVID-19. The table came from immunoSEQ multiplex PCR; TCRdb's copy has only in-frame clones and leaves some out. The data show 300,000 to 450,000 clones, with around 84% seen just once and under 4% held by the top ten. Sequenced: peripheral blood. These receptors came from a woman between 18 and 30 years old with acute or convalescent COVID-19.

The genes are TRBV27 and TRBJ2-3; 7 nucleotides match TRBD2. This CDR3 contains 18 residues. Trimming at V came to 3 bases and at J to 1 base, leaving 13 bases not matched to a gene. Germline values: CDR1 MNHEY, CDR2 SMNVEV (reference sequence). CDR3 nucleotide sequence: TGTGCCAGCAGTTTCTTATGGGGGGGACTTTCTGGCACAGATACGCAGTATTTT. Translated, it gives CASSFLWGGLSGTDTQYF.

The CDR3, as DNA: TGCGCCAGCAGCTTGGAAGGGGGCCTGGGGACTGAAGCTTTCTTT. Its protein product is CASSLEGGLGTEAFF. V usage is TRBV5-1 and J usage is TRBJ1-1; 7 nucleotides agree with TRBD1. The CDR3 has 15 residues. Trimming at V came to 0 bases and at J to 5 bases, leaving 7 bases not matched to a gene. The germline CDR1 and CDR2 sequences are SGHRS and YFSETQ.

This clone was picked up a small number of times. The chain is built from TRBV5-1 and TRBJ1-1; D is undetermined. This CDR3 contains 14 residues. CDR1 SGHRS and CDR2 YFSETQ come from the germline V gene. V shed 4 bases and J shed 4 bases, with 14 bases lying between them. For the CDR3, the DNA is TGCGCCAGCAGCCCCAAGTTCGGGTTCACTGAAGCTTTCTTT. Its protein is CASSPKFGFTEAFF.

V gene TRBV4-2 combines with J gene TRBJ1-3; D is perhaps TRBD1 (5 bases). This CDR3 is 18 amino acids long. V was shortened by 0 bases and J by 4 bases, with 19 bases between the two germline ends. Germline V gene data show CDR1 as LGHNA and CDR2 as YNFKEQ. The CDR3, as DNA: TGTGCCAGCAGCCAAGAAGGAAGGCTCAGGGAAGGAGGAAACACCATATATTTT. This gives the protein CASSQEGRLREGGNTIYF.

In this sample, this clone turned up once. The chain links TRBV29-1 to TRBJ1-2, with TRBD1 identical over 8 bases. The length of the CDR3 is 12 residues. The ends lost 3 bases at V and 7 bases at J; junction bases unmatched: 4. Germline loops: CDR1 SQVTM, CDR2 ANQGSEA. The CDR3 is CSVEEDRGGYTF. As DNA, the CDR3 is TGCAGCGTTGAGGAAGACAGGGGTGGCTACACCTTC.